This T cell receptor beta chain appears in the sequencing data of a study of spatial heterogeneity in lung cancer. This clonotype is classed as medium-sized (0.01 to 0.1%). Antigen specificity is unknown. TCRdb re-derived calls from the 5' RACE reads in MiXCR, one entry per CDR3 protein. The sample yields around 1,500 distinct CDR3 sequences, about 6.7% seen once. Study-level findings and limits: The study found that expanded intratumoral alpha and beta TCR counts tracked tumor mutation counts. Nonsynonymous mutation counts, ubiquitous and regional, were tracked by the respective counts of ubiquitous and regional expanded TCRs.

The time point is: sample taken at primary tumor resection. The CDR3 length is 14 residues. Germline V lookup: CDR1 DFQATT, CDR2 SNEGSKA (reference sequence). The V segment lost 0 bases and the J segment 4 bases; nucleotides outside the gene matches: 5. This TCR was sampled from a female donor with early-stage non-small cell lung cancer. The sequences come from lung tumor tissue, collected at surgery. The chain combines TRBV20-1 with TRBJ1-1; 7 nucleotides agree with TRBD1. CDR3 coding DNA: TGCAGTGCTAGAGAACAGGGGATGGGCACTGAAGCTTTCTTT. Amino acid sequence: CSAREQGMGTEAFF.